The present entry profiles one T cell receptor (beta chain) with its context. V was clipped by 3 bases and J by 7 bases, with 15 bases between them. Germline-derived CDR1 and CDR2 are MNHEY and SVGAGI. The CDR3 is 14 amino acids. These data originate in a study of blood T cell repertoires in COVID-19. The wider study: From T cells, B-cell-depleted T cells, or PBMCs came the material, which was cDNA or gDNA.

In the source study's methods: Reference gene primer amplification yielded estimated nucleated cell counts. This table comes from immunoSEQ multiplex PCR, and its TCRdb copy is limited to in-frame clones, with some not included. The V and J calls and clone size were taken over from that table, and D and trimming were inferred from the DNA. The sample gives about 150,000 clones, approximately 78% of which show up once; about a tenth is in the top ten. This TCR was recovered from a man in his fifties or sixties who had recovered from COVID-19. The chain is built from TRBV6-5 and TRBJ2-5, with D tentatively TRBD1 (7 bases). The sequencing sample was made of peripheral blood. DNA for the CDR3: TGTGCCAGCAGTTATTTGACAGGGACTGGGACCCAGTACTTC. Its translation: CASSYLTGTGTQYF.